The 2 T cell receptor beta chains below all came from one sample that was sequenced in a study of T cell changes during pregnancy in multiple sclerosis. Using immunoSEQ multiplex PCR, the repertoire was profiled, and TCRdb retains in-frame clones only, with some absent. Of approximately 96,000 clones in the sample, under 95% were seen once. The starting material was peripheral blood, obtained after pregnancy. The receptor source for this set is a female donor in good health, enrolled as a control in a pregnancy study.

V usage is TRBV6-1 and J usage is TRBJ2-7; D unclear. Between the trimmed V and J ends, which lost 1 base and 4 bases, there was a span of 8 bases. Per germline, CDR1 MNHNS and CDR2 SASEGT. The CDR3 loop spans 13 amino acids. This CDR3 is CASSEVNRYEQYF. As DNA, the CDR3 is TGTGCCAGCAGTGAAGTAAATAGATACGAGCAGTACTTC.

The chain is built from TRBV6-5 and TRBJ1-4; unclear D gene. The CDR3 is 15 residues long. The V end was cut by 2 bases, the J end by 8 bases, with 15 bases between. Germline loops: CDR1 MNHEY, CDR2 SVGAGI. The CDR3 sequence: CASSYMRLTSEKLFF. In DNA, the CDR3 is TGTGCCAGCAGTTACATGAGGCTTACTAGCGAAAAACTGTTTTTT.